These T cell receptor beta chains were read from a single sample in a study of blood T cells in healthy people across ages. Via MiXCR, TCRdb re-called the 5' RACE reads, giving one row per CDR3 protein. The data hold about 1.1 million distinct CDR3 sequences, with 35% to 40% observed a single time. The specimen was blood. Receptor source: a man in his late teens or twenties in good health. Both conserved end residues are part of each CDR3. A D gene is named only where the DNA matches it firmly. Size tells how often a clone was seen (once, few, many) or the class of an expanded clone, and some rows leave it out.

D,J,V,size,DNA,CDR3
.,TRBJ2-4,TRBV4-3,few,TGCGCCAGCAGCCAAGATTTCGGTGGATTAGCCAAAAACATTCAGTACTTC,CASSQDFGGLAKNIQYF
.,TRBJ2-2,TRBV9,few,TGTGCCAGCAGCGTTGGACTGTTCGCGAACACCGGGGAGCTGTTTTTT,CASSVGLFANTGELFF
.,TRBJ1-1,TRBV30,once,TGTGCCTGGAGTGTACGGCGGGGGGGAGCTTTCTTT,CAWSVRRGGAFF
.,TRBJ1-2,TRBV7-9,.,TGTGCCAGCAGCGCAATGTGGGGACGACATAACTATGGCTACACCTTC,CASSAMWGRHNYGYTF
.,TRBJ1-1,TRBV27,.,TGTGCCAGCCGGGCGGGCACCCTGAACACTGAAGCTTTCTTT,CASRAGTLNTEAFF
TRBD1,TRBJ2-1,TRBV11-1,few,TGTGCCAGCAGCTCGGACAGGGCGTTCTACAATGAGCAGTTCTTC,CASSSDRAFYNEQFF
.,TRBJ1-4,TRBV6-2/TRBV6-3,few,TGTGCCACCCGGCCCAGGGACCGAGAAAAACTGTTTTTT,CATRPRDREKLFF
.,TRBJ2-1,TRBV9,.,TGTGCCAGCAGCGTAGGTACGACTACCGCCTACAATGAGCAGTTCTTC,CASSVGTTTAYNEQFF
.,TRBJ1-4,TRBV20-1,.,TGCAGTGCTAGGGAGGACAGTAATTATGAAAAACTGTTTTTT,CSAREDSNYEKLFF
.,TRBJ2-3,TRBV7-6,.,TGTGCCAGCAGCTTAGCCCCTGTGGCTAGCGAACGCACAGATACGCAGTATTTT,CASSLAPVASERTDTQYF